The rows below give T cell receptor beta chains drawn from one sample of a study of human T cells and chemical hapten exposure. TCRdb fed the RACE reads into MiXCR, producing one record per CDR3 protein. This table holds around 77,000 distinct CDR3 sequences, 9.8% found once. Sample: whole blood, taken in connection with sensitization to the hapten diphenylcyclopropenone (DPC). Every receptor here comes from a woman in her forties with alopecia areata. Some clones in this sample may be carry-over from other donors' samples. Both conserved end residues are part of each CDR3. The D gene is left open where the match is weak. Only some rows state a clone size, as once, few, many or a class for expanded clones.

size	J	V	D	CDR3	DNA
many	TRBJ2-3	TRBV29-1	TRBD2	CSVENPRGLATQYF	TGCAGCGTTGAAAACCCCAGGGGACTAGCGACGCAGTATTTT
many	TRBJ2-1	TRBV20-1	.	CSARPLGRSYNEQFF	TGCAGTGCTAGGCCTCTGGGGCGCAGCTACAATGAGCAGTTCTTC
.	TRBJ1-3	TRBV3-1	.	CASKRGTSAENTIYF	TGTGCCAGCAAGCGCGGAACGAGCGCTGAAAACACCATATATTTT
.	TRBJ1-5	TRBV20-1	TRBD1	CSAPGARGRNQPQHF	TGCAGTGCCCCTGGGGCCAGGGGGCGAAATCAGCCCCAGCATTTT
many	TRBJ1-1	TRBV20-1	.	CSASHTNTEAFF	TGCAGTGCCTCCCACACGAACACTGAAGCTTTCTTT
.	TRBJ1-4	TRBV29-1	.	CSVGHHNEKLFF	TGCAGCGTAGGACATCATAATGAAAAACTGTTTTTT
few	TRBJ2-5	TRBV4-3	.	CASSQDIINSETQYF	TGCGCCAGCAGCCAAGATATAATAAATTCGGAGACCCAGTACTTC
many	TRBJ2-5	TRBV4-2	.	CASSQDLETQYF	TGTGCCAGCAGCCAAGACTTGGAGACCCAGTACTTC
many	TRBJ2-1	TRBV6-2/TRBV6-3	TRBD2	CASSYPGTSGGLHSYNEQFF	TGTGCCAGCAGTTACCCCGGGACTAGCGGGGGTTTACACTCCTACAATGAGCAGTTCTTC
many	TRBJ2-2	TRBV29-1	.	CSVEQGTNTGELFF	TGCAGCGTTGAACAGGGGACCAACACCGGGGAGCTGTTTTTT
many	TRBJ2-3	TRBV2	.	CASPTGVNTQYF	TGTGCCAGCCCAACCGGGGTGAATACGCAGTATTTT
few	TRBJ2-5	TRBV4-3	TRBD2	CASSLETSGQETQYF	TGCGCCAGCAGCCTCGAGACTAGCGGACAAGAGACCCAGTACTTC
.	TRBJ2-7	TRBV6-5	.	CASSYSSGSYEQYF	TGTGCCAGCAGTTACTCGTCGGGCTCCTACGAGCAGTACTTC
few	TRBJ2-7	TRBV4-3	.	CASSQESGDRAYEQYF	TGCGCCAGCAGCCAAGAGTCGGGAGACAGAGCCTACGAGCAGTACTTC
many	TRBJ1-2	TRBV28	.	CASSPYTPGSYGYTF	TGTGCCAGCAGTCCCTATACCCCCGGCAGCTATGGCTACACCTTC
few	TRBJ2-3	TRBV6-4	.	CAQQHPGGRTDTQYF	TGTGCCCAGCAGCACCCCGGGGGCCGGACAGATACGCAGTATTTT
.	TRBJ1-2	TRBV5-4	.	CASSPRTDYGYTF	TGTGCCAGCAGCCCTAGGACAGACTATGGCTACACCTTC
few	TRBJ2-1	TRBV19	TRBD2	CASSGGAISYNEQFF	TGTGCCAGTAGCGGGGGGGCCATCTCCTACAATGAGCAGTTCTTC
.	TRBJ1-1	TRBV12-3/TRBV12-4	.	CASSLKGRNTEAFF	TGTGCCAGCAGTTTGAAGGGGAGGAACACTGAAGCTTTCTTT
.	TRBJ2-3	TRBV24-1	TRBD2	CATSDPGLADDTQYF	TGTGCCACCAGTGATCCGGGACTAGCGGACGATACGCAGTATTTT
many	TRBJ2-1	TRBV7-9	TRBD2	CASSLGTGLAGGPEFF	TGTGCCAGCAGCTTAGGAACCGGACTAGCGGGGGGGCCGGAGTTCTTC